This T cell receptor beta chain originates from a study of persistence of HIV-infected CD4 T cells. As for the study in general: Isolated cells were CMV- and HIV-1 Gag-responding CD4+ T cells.

From germline, CDR1 is SEHNR and CDR2 FQNEAQ (reference sequence). The CDR3 has 15 amino acids. The V gene lost 3 bases and the J gene lost 4 bases, with 15 bases spanning the gap. Stimulation used about 9.5 ug/mL lysate from CMV-infected fibroblasts. CD40L/CD69 double-negative CD45RO-high memory CD4+ T cells were collected. Adults with HIV-1 started suppressive ART while chronically infected. CD4+ T cell counts exceeded 400 cells/uL; CMV serology was positive. Findings and caveats of the study: TCRbeta richness was lower in CMV- and Gag-responding cells than in anti-CD3/anti-CD28-responding cells.

This was the immunoSEQ version 4 assay in survey mode. This table comes from immunoSEQ multiplex PCR, and its TCRdb copy is limited to in-frame clones, with some not included. The table records some 48,000 clones, around 80% of them present only once. With regard to this clone: Its antigen is unidentified.

This receptor was obtained from an adult man with HIV who was CMV-seropositive. The sample in question was CD4+ T cells sorted from PBMCs after roughly 18-hour stimulation, obtained from a patient who received antiretroviral therapy. V usage is TRBV7-9 and J usage is TRBJ2-5, with TRBD1 as a possible D gene (5 bases). CDR3 in amino acids: CASSLTTVMGETQYF. Here the CDR3 DNA reads TGTGCCAGCAGCTTGACGACAGTTATGGGAGAGACCCAGTACTTC.